The sample holds a few counts of the clone carrying this T cell receptor beta chain. Its antigen is as yet unknown. The data were obtained in a study of T cell repertoires in cytomegalovirus infection. V lost 5 bases to trimming and J lost 8 bases, with 21 bases between them. Germline V gene sequence: CDR1 SEHNR, CDR2 FQNEAQ (reference sequence). CDR3 length: 16 amino acids. TCRdb independently ran MiXCR on the reads; one entry per CDR3 protein. The sample has approximately 140,000 distinct CDR3 sequences, around 25% seen once. This clonotype was obtained from a human donor in good health (CMV status not recorded). Some clones in this sample may be carry-over from other donors' samples. Specimen: PBMCs, sequenced either directly or after in vitro stimulation (not recorded which). The chain carries TRBV7-9 and TRBJ1-4; D not resolved. The CDR3 bases are TGTGCCAGCAGCACCGCGGCTGGGTCCGGAAGGGAAAAACTGTTTTTT. The encoded protein is CASSTAAGSGREKLFF.